This entry concerns a single T cell receptor (beta chain). Its specificity is not known. This sample was included in a study of cytomegalovirus exposure and HLA in healthy donors. Germline-derived CDR1 and CDR2 are KGHSH and LQKENI. The CDR3 covers 13 residues. Deletions cut 1 base from V and 7 bases from J, with 7 bases between. Whole-study results and caveats: The authors listed 164 TCR beta chains as cytomegalovirus-associated. The dataset shows that most TCR sequences were rare, while some public TCRs occurred in many donors.

TCRdb's copy holds only in-frame clones and misses some; the assay was immunoSEQ multiplex PCR. The sample includes around 63,000 clones, roughly nine tenths of them seen just once. The chain recombines TRBV18 with TRBJ1-4; possibly TRBD1 for D (5 bases). The sequence derives from a young woman in good health and CMV-seronegative. Sequencing was performed on PBMCs. Here the CDR3 reads CASSPLRGEKLFF. The CDR3 DNA reads TGTGCCAGCTCACCACTAAGGGGTGAAAAACTGTTTTTT.